The entry that follows covers one T cell receptor beta chain sequence. Its cognate antigen has yet to be identified. The input lacks base qualities; no much larger clone sits a single base away. At one collaborating source in Seattle, patients were enrolled during active infection and were followed longitudinally through the course of disease. Whole blood was collected in K2EDTA tubes by collaborating institutions according to the institutions' own protocols. Collaborator samples were shipped for TCRbeta analysis as frozen whole blood, isolated PBMCs, or DNA extracted from either sample type. TCRbeta CDR3 regions were amplified from genomic DNA by means of the immunoSEQ Assay, a bias-controlled multiplex PCR. From the authors' description of their analysis: Nucleated cell counts per sample were estimated from amplification of reference gene primers within the assay. To quantify the absolute abundance of each unique TCRbeta CDR3 rearrangement, sequence reads were collapsed and filtered. For each sample, productive Simpson clonality was calculated by taking the square root of Simpson's diversity index across productive rearrangements. TCRdb holds this immuneACCESS table with in-frame rearrangements only. Some clones are missing; in checked studies, unresolved V genes explain under half, and the rest has no known cause. V, J and clone size are those of that table, while D and trimming were read from the DNA. In this sample the table shows almost 200,000 clones, approximately 86% of which occur a single time. Jointly, the top ten make up around 0.93% of the sample.

The data are from a study of blood T cell repertoires in COVID-19 (dated by TCRdb to the early 2020s). At the level of the whole study: Samples covering the acute and convalescent phases of COVID-19 were provided by collaborators in the United States, Italy and Spain. The prospective study material was composed of cDNA or gDNA derived from T cells, B-cell-depleted T cells, or PBMCs. Subjects who had been exposed to COVID-19, were actively infected with it, or had recovered from it provided the deeply sampled blood TCRbeta repertoires that made up the dataset. The repertoires were made available in a free public database intended to serve as a resource for research on the immune response to SARS-CoV-2. The samples were drawn from the first 160 participants of the ongoing ImmuneRACE study and from over a thousand subjects provided by 6 global collaborators. The sample metadata nearly always contained a de-identified subject ID, COVID-19 status, age in years and sex. Where available, HLA class I and class II types were obtained from metadata supplied by the sample provider rather than from assay-based typing.

The paper as a whole reports these results and caveats: Clinical and demographic metadata were provided uncurated, with the amount varying by source and participant.

The junction shows trimming of 8 bases on V and 4 bases on J, plus 11 bases between the germline ends. Including cysteine and phenylalanine, the CDR3 has 12 amino acids. The kept DNA is CDR3 alone, 36 bases in frame from the first base. Based on the germline V gene, the CDR1 and CDR2 sequences are SNHLY and FYNNEI. This sequence uses TRBV2 and TRBJ1-2; the D gene assignment is ambiguous. Sequenced sample: peripheral blood. The clonotype comes from a man in his 60s with COVID-19, enrolled during active disease. The DNA is TGTGCCAGCTCCCTGGAGGGCTATGGCTACACCTTC. This is translated as CASSLEGYGYTF.